What follows are 28 T cell receptor beta chains derived from one specimen sequenced in a study of CD8+CD57+ T cells in acquired aplastic anemia. The TCR beta profiling, which covered VDJ combination and CDR3 sequence, was carried out using genomic DNA as the template. TCRdb recomputed calls from the reads with MiXCR, one row per CDR3 protein. Of 400,000 to 450,000 distinct CDR3 sequences listed, roughly 64% are singletons. The sequencing sample was made of sorted CD4+, CD8+, or CD8+CD57+ T cells (not recorded which) from PBMCs. These TCRs come from a human donor in good health, serving as a control.

Details on this clonotype: The germline gene is not matched at one end of the junction; a read error may be the cause. V is TRBV10-3 and J is TRBJ2-3, with D unclear. From germline, CDR1 is ENHRY and CDR2 SYGVKD. This CDR3 region has 12 residues. CDR3 amino acids: CAISDGPNTQYF. CDR3 in DNA: TGTGCCATCAGTGATGGTCCAAACACTCAGTACTTT.

This clonotype was found many times. The chain combines TRBV6-4 with TRBJ1-1; D may be TRBD1 (6 bases). The CDR3 spans 14 residues. Trimming took off 7 bases at V and 6 bases at J, with 18 bases between the two ends. The germline V gene has CDR1 MRHNA and CDR2 SNTAGT. CDR3 DNA sequence: TGTGCCAGCAAGCCTGTACAGGGAAATGCTGAAGCTTTCTTT. Translating it yields CASKPVQGNAEAFF.

This clonotype was found a few times. The chain carries TRBV10-3 and TRBJ2-5; D is perhaps TRBD1 (5 bases). There are 13 residues in the CDR3. CDR1 ENHRY and CDR2 SYGVKD come from the germline V gene. V was pared by 2 bases and J by 2 bases, with 6 bases between. DNA of the CDR3: TGTGCCATCAGTGAGGCAGGGCAAGAGACCCAGTACTTC. Translating gives CAISEAGQETQYF.

This clonotype appeared a few times. The rearrangement links TRBV12-3 or TRBV12-4 to TRBJ2-7; 10 positions agree with TRBD2. The V gene end was trimmed by 8 bases and the J gene end by 1 base; junction bases not matched to a gene: 5. The CDR3 spans 14 residues. CDR3 loop: CASSLAGVSYEQYF. In DNA form, the CDR3 reads TGTGCCAGCTCGCTAGCGGGGGTGTCCTACGAGCAGTACTTC.

Ten or more counts support this clonotype. The chain couples TRBV12-3 or TRBV12-4 to TRBJ2-2, with 9 bases fitting TRBD2. The CDR3 contains 17 residues. Trimming took 3 bases from V and 3 from J; bases not matched to a gene: 8. The CDR3 DNA follows: TGTGCCAGCAGTTTTGGCCCAATAGCGGGGGACACCGGGGAGCTGTTTTTT. As protein: CASSFGPIAGDTGELFF.

Ten or more counts support this clonotype. This chain uses TRBV11-2 with TRBJ2-7; 12 bases align to TRBD1. CDR1 is SGHAT, CDR2 FQNNGV, per germline. J gave up 2 bases and V 5 bases, and 4 bases lay outside the gene matches. This CDR3 spans 15 amino acids. The CDR3 bases are TGTGCCAGCAGCCGGGACAGGGGGCTCACCTACGAGCAGTACTTC. This sequence encodes CASSRDRGLTYEQYF.

This clonotype turned up a few times. The rearrangement uses TRBV10-1 and TRBJ2-5; 13 bases align to TRBD2. Germline loops: CDR1 WNHNN, CDR2 SYGVQD (reference sequence). Trimming took 4 bases from V and 2 from J; bases not matched to a gene: 7. This CDR3 has 17 residues. The CDR3 DNA reads as TGCGCCAGCAGTGGGTGGACTAGCGGGGGTAAACAAGAGACCCAGTACTTC. Translating gives CASSGWTSGGKQETQYF.

This clonotype was counted ten times or more. Its ends do not fully match the called genes, so a read error is possible. The V gene is TRBV7-6, the J gene TRBJ2-5; TRBD1 aligns across 9 bases. CDR3 length: 15 amino acids. The germline V gene has CDR1 SGHVS and CDR2 FNYEAQ. The CDR3, as DNA: TGCGCCAGCAGCCAACCGGGACAGGGAGGAGAGACCCAGTACTTC. It specifies CASSQPGQGGETQYF.

This clonotype was seen repeatedly, ten times or more. The rearrangement joins TRBV29-1 to TRBJ2-7, with D possibly called TRBD1 or TRBD2 (6 bases each). Germline loops: CDR1 SQVTM, CDR2 ANQGSEA. Trimming pared 5 bases from V and 4 bases from J, leaving 15 bases between. The CDR3 is 13 amino acids. This chain's CDR3 is CSVSGGAGYEQYF. The DNA of the CDR3 is TGCAGCGTTTCCGGGGGCGCAGGATACGAGCAGTACTTC.

This clonotype has a single count. The chain is built from TRBV2 and TRBJ2-1; 7 nucleotides agree with TRBD2. Trimming cost V 10 bases and J 6 bases; bases outside gene matches: 12. The CDR3 runs 14 residues. The V gene's germline CDR1 is SNHLY and CDR2 FYNNEI. CDR3 loop: CATTEGGSGNEQFF. The CDR3, as DNA: TGTGCCACCACTGAGGGAGGGTCAGGCAATGAGCAGTTCTTC.

This clonotype has ten or more counts. The V and J genes are TRBV5-8 and TRBJ2-5; D is possibly TRBD2 (7 bases). Per germline, CDR1 SGHTS and CDR2 YDEGEE. This CDR3 comprises 16 residues. Trimming cost V 2 bases and J 2 bases, with 16 bases left between them. CDR3 bases: TGTGCCAGCAGCTTACTTCCCGGGGGGCCACAAGAGACCCAGTACTTC. Amino acids: CASSLLPGGPQETQYF.

This clonotype was detected many times. The rearrangement links TRBV30 to TRBJ1-3, with a possible D match to TRBD1 (6 bases). Germline assignment: CDR1 GTSNPN and CDR2 SVGIG (reference sequence). Trimming cost V 5 bases and J 2 bases, with 10 bases left between them. The CDR3 spans 13 residues. CDR3 loop: CAWDPGAGNTIYF. DNA of the CDR3: TGTGCCTGGGACCCAGGGGCTGGAAACACCATATATTTT.

The rearrangement joins TRBV20-1 to TRBJ2-1, with D hard to call. The CDR3 sequence is 12 residues long. Germline CDR1 DFQATT, CDR2 SNEGSKA (reference sequence). The chain's CDR3 is CSVLASADKQFF. In nucleotides, the CDR3 is TGCAGCGTTTTGGCCAGCGCAGATAAGCAGTTCTTC.

This chain links TRBV24-1 with TRBJ2-3; D possibly uses TRBD1 or TRBD2 (5 bases each). Trimming took off 10 bases at V and 14 bases at J, with 24 bases between the two ends. The CDR3 contains 13 residues. Germline V gene lookup returns CDR1 KGHDR and CDR2 SFDVKD. The CDR3 DNA reads TGTGCCACTTGGGGACGGAACACAGATGCGCTGTATTTT. Translated, it gives CATWGRNTDALYF.

The chain has TRBV9 and TRBJ2-5; D may be TRBD2 (6 bases). The CDR3 has 15 residues. V was shortened by 2 bases and J by 12 bases, with 23 bases between the two germline ends. Per the germline V gene, CDR1 is SGDLS and CDR2 is YYNGEE. Here the CDR3 reads CASSVVPGLLSQKYF. The CDR3 DNA follows: TGTGCCAGCAGCGTCGTCCCGGGACTGCTGTCACAGAAGTACTTC.

This clonotype was seen many times. As DNA, the CDR3 is TGTGCCAGCAGCTTGGGGGGAGGTCAGCCCCAGCATTTT. Translated: CASSLGGGQPQHF. The chain is built from TRBV7-6 and TRBJ1-5; the D gene is possibly TRBD1 (5 bases). V lost 3 bases to trimming and J lost 6 bases, with 9 bases between them. CDR1 and CDR2 from the germline V gene are SGHVS and FNYEAQ. This CDR3 is 13 amino acids long.

Concerning this clonotype: It is unclear where the CDR3 begins or ends on the DNA, so no DNA is shown, and the CDR3 is as TCRdb lists it. The V and J genes are TRBV7-2 and TRBJ2-1. The CDR3 is made up of 14 amino acids, end residues included. Germline V gene sequence: CDR1 SGHTA, CDR2 FQGNSA. The CDR3 region is CASSLRTYEQYFGF.

The genes are TRBV20-1 and TRBJ2-7; TRBD2 aligns across 11 bases. The CDR3 loop spans 15 amino acids. With 4 bases clipped from V and 2 bases from J, the junction kept 7 bases outside the gene matches. Germline CDR1 DFQATT, CDR2 SNEGSKA (reference sequence). Written as DNA, the CDR3 is TGCAGTGCTACCGGGACTAGCGGATTAACCTACGAGCAGTACTTC. Protein sequence: CSATGTSGLTYEQYF.

Points on this clonotype: A clone one base away is much larger, so this may be a read error. This CDR3 is missing its conserved last phenylalanine or tryptophan, likely due to a read error. The V call is TRBV12-3 or TRBV12-4, the J call TRBJ1-2, with a tentative D call TRBD1 (6 bases). The germline V and J ends were trimmed by 3 bases and 0 bases, with 11 bases remaining between them. CDR3 length: 15 amino acids. The CDR3 reads CASSFRDTTNYGYTL. CDR3 DNA sequence: TGTGCCAGCAGTTTCCGGGACACGACTAACTATGGCTACACCCTC.

On this clonotype: One end of the junction fails to match germline, which may point to a read error. The rearrangement uses TRBV10-3 and TRBJ2-5; no clear D. This CDR3 spans 16 amino acids. CDR1 is ENHRY and CDR2 is SYGVKD in the germline V gene. Here the CDR3 DNA reads TGTGCCACCGGAGTTATGGCGCGAACAAGGCCAGAGACGCAGTACTTT. Amino acids: CATGVMARTRPETQYF.

A few counts support this clonotype. In nucleotides, the CDR3 is TGTGCCAGCAGCCCGACAGTCCTGAACACTGAAGCTTTCTTT. The encoded protein is CASSPTVLNTEAFF. This sequence joins TRBV7-7 and TRBJ1-1; the D gene is possibly TRBD1 (5 bases). There are 14 residues in the CDR3. Germline lookup yields CDR1 SSHAT and CDR2 FNYEAQ (reference sequence). V gave up 5 bases and J gave up 0 bases, with 10 bases separating them.

The chain recombines TRBV7-3 with TRBJ1-1; tentatively, D is TRBD1 (5 bases). CDR1 SGHTA and CDR2 FQGTGA come from the germline V gene. This CDR3 has 14 residues. V was clipped by 4 bases and J by 0 bases, with 9 bases between them. CDR3 protein: CASSCDSMNTEAFF. In DNA, the CDR3 is TGTGCCAGCAGCTGTGACAGCATGAACACTGAAGCTTTCTTT.

This clonotype was recorded a few times. Possible read error: a much larger clone is one base away. J is TRBJ1-2 and V is TRBV2; D is uncertain. The CDR3 length is 12 residues. Germline V gives CDR1 SNHLY, CDR2 FYNNEI. The CDR3 spells CASGVAGSGCTF. In nucleotides, the CDR3 is TGTGCCAGCGGTGTGGCAGGAAGTGGCTGCACCTTC.

The chain is built from TRBV20-1 and TRBJ2-7; D is uncertain. This CDR3 comprises 13 residues. The germline V gene has CDR1 DFQATT and CDR2 SNEGSKA (reference sequence). V was pared by 6 bases and J by 2 bases, with 14 bases between. The CDR3 loop reads CSARQDRAYEQYF. The DNA for the CDR3 is TGCAGTGCGCGGCAAGATAGGGCCTACGAGCAGTACTTC.

This clonotype occurred a few times. A read error is possible here, since a much larger clone lies one base away. CDR3 amino acids: CASSKAESTEAFF. CDR3 DNA sequence: TGTGCCAGCAGTAAAGCTGAGAGCACTGAAGCTTTCTTT. This chain uses TRBV6-5 with TRBJ1-1; no reliable D call. V dropped 5 bases and J dropped 4 bases, with 11 bases sitting between them. The V gene's germline CDR1 is MNHEY and CDR2 SVGAGI. There are 13 residues in the CDR3.

The chain is built from TRBV9 and TRBJ2-7; TRBD2 matches 14 bases. Germline V gene sequence: CDR1 SGDLS, CDR2 YYNGEE. V was pared by 3 bases and J by 9 bases, with 5 bases of the junction left unmatched. This CDR3 has 14 amino acids. CDR3 loop: CASSDVGTSGRQYF. The CDR3 nucleotides read TGTGCCAGCAGCGACGTCGGGACTAGCGGGAGGCAGTACTTC.

The chain combines TRBV5-1 with TRBJ1-2; the D gene is possibly TRBD1 (5 bases). The CDR3 extends over 13 amino acids. Per germline, CDR1 SGHRS and CDR2 YFSETQ. V shed 5 bases and J shed 4 bases, with 12 bases lying between them. The chain's CDR3 is CASSLSGTYGYTF. The CDR3 DNA reads as TGCGCCAGCAGTTTGTCAGGGACCTATGGCTACACCTTC.

Points on this clonotype: Here the CDR3 omits its conserved ending phenylalanine or tryptophan, so a read error is the likely source. It is unclear where the CDR3 begins or ends on the DNA, so no DNA is shown, and the CDR3 is as TCRdb lists it. V usage is TRBV7-2 and J usage is TRBJ1-1; TRBD1 is taken as the D call from the table, unchecked against the DNA. The CDR3 has 13 residues if both end residues are counted. Germline values: CDR1 SGHTA, CDR2 FQGNSA. CDR3 protein: CASSFDYRAGSSV.